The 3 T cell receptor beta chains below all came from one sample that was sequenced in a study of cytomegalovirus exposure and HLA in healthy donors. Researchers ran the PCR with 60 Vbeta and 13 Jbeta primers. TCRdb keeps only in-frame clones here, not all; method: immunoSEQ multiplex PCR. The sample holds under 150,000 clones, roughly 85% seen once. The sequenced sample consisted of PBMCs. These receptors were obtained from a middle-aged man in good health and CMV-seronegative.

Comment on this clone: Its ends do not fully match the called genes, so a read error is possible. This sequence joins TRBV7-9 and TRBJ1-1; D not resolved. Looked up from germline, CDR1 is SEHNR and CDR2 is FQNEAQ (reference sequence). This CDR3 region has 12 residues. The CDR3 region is CSSSPWNTEAFF. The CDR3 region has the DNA TGTTCCAGCAGCCCTTGGAACACTGAAGCTTTCTTT.

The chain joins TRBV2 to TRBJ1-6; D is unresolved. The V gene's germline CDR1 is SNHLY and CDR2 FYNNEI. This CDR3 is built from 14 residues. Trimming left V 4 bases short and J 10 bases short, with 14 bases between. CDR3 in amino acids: CASSAGRSESPLHF. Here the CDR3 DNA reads TGTGCCAGCAGTGCTGGGAGGTCGGAATCACCCCTCCACTTT. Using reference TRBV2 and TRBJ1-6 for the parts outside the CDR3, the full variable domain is EPEVTQTPSHQVTQMGQEVILRCVPISNHLYFYWYRQILGQKVEFLVSFYNNEISEKSEIFDDQFSVERPDGSNFTLKIRSTKLEDSAMYFCASSAGRSESPLHFGNGTRLTVT.

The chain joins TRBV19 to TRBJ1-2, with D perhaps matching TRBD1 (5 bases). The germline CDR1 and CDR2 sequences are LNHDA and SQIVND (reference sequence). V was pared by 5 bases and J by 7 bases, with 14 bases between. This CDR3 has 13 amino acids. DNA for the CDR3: TGTGCCAGTAGTCCCCAGGGTAAAGGTGGCTACACCTTC. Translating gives CASSPQGKGGYTF.